Each of the 14 T cell receptor beta chains below was sequenced from the same sample in a study of OX40 agonist ivuxolimab in advanced cancers. Produced via immunoSEQ multiplex PCR; TCRdb's table is partial and in-frame only. The top ten clones hold 0.33% of a sample with about 79,000 clones, about 90% of them seen once. Here the sequenced sample was CD4+ or CD8+ T cells sorted from blood, taken in a trial of the OX40 agonist ivuxolimab. The origin of the receptors is an adult with an advanced solid tumor such as melanoma, head and neck, liver or kidney cancer.

The chain's CDR3 is CASSLMGNGELFF. In DNA, the CDR3 is TGTGCCAGCAGCTTAATGGGGAACGGGGAGCTGTTTTTT. The chain links TRBV5-6 to TRBJ2-2; D is undetermined. V dropped 2 bases and J dropped 7 bases, with 9 bases sitting between them. Germline CDR1 reads SGHDT; CDR2 reads YYEEEE. The CDR3 spans 13 residues.

This chain uses TRBV20-1 with TRBJ1-1; D gene ambiguous. Looked up from germline, CDR1 is DFQATT and CDR2 is SNEGSKA (reference sequence). Deletions cut 6 bases from V and 1 base from J, with 6 bases between. CDR3 size: 11 residues. CDR3 DNA sequence: TGCAGTGCCTTAACGAACACTGAAGCTTTCTTT. This sequence encodes CSALTNTEAFF.

The chain couples TRBV6-4 to TRBJ2-2; the D call may be TRBD1 or TRBD2 (5 bases each). Trimming cost V 0 bases and J 3 bases, with 8 bases left between them. Germline CDR1 and CDR2: MRHNA and SNTAGT. The CDR3 loop spans 15 amino acids. The chain's CDR3 is CASSDSQGHTGELFF. Written as DNA, the CDR3 is TGTGCCAGCAGTGACTCCCAGGGACACACCGGGGAGCTGTTTTTT.

The chain is built from TRBV6-6 and TRBJ1-3; D is unclear. V lost 6 bases and J lost 0, with 9 bases in between. Germline lookup yields CDR1 MNHNY and CDR2 SVGAGI (reference sequence). The CDR3 is 14 amino acids. CDR3 sequence: CASSLGVSGNTIYF. The CDR3 DNA reads as TGTGCCAGCAGCCTAGGAGTCTCTGGAAACACCATATATTTT.

The rearrangement uses TRBV2 and TRBJ2-5; D gene uncertain. The V and J ends lost 4 bases and 1 base respectively, with 19 bases between them. The length of the CDR3 is 17 residues. Germline V gene data show CDR1 as SNHLY and CDR2 as FYNNEI. CDR3 region: CASSALKASDRQETQYF. DNA of the CDR3: TGTGCCAGCAGTGCTCTCAAGGCCAGCGATCGCCAAGAGACCCAGTACTTC.

The CDR3 region has the DNA TGCGCCAGCAGCTCCTTAGGGGTCTCTAGCACAGATACGCAGTATTTT. Encoded protein: CASSSLGVSSTDTQYF. The chain has TRBV5-1 and TRBJ2-3, with D perhaps matching TRBD1 (5 bases). Trimming shortened V by 3 bases and J by 0 bases, and 14 bases separated the two germline ends. Germline assignment: CDR1 SGHRS and CDR2 YFSETQ. There are 16 residues in the CDR3.

J is TRBJ1-1 and V is TRBV15; D not certain. The germline V gene has CDR1 LNHNV and CDR2 YYDKDF (reference sequence). V gave up 6 bases and J gave up 1 base, with 12 bases separating them. The CDR3 consists of 14 residues. The CDR3 region has the DNA TGTGCCACCAGTTCGGGAAACCCGAACACTGAAGCTTTCTTT. It translates to CATSSGNPNTEAFF.

This chain joins TRBV19 and TRBJ2-1; 9 bases map to TRBD2. V lost 2 bases and J lost 2; bases outside the gene matches: 1. The CDR3 consists of 15 residues. Germline lookup yields CDR1 LNHDA and CDR2 SQIVND (reference sequence). The CDR3 sequence is CASSIRLAAYNEQFF. The DNA of the CDR3 is TGTGCCAGTAGTATACGACTAGCGGCCTACAATGAGCAGTTCTTC.

This sequence joins TRBV5-1 and TRBJ1-4; unclear D gene. Germline values: CDR1 SGHRS, CDR2 YFSETQ. This CDR3 contains 15 residues. The germline V and J ends were trimmed by 0 bases and 5 bases, with 11 bases remaining between them. Here the CDR3 reads CASSLGAGGNEKLFF. DNA of the CDR3: TGCGCCAGCAGCTTGGGGGCAGGCGGAAATGAAAAACTGTTTTTT.

The chain links TRBV27 to TRBJ2-3; D is unresolved. Looked up from germline, CDR1 is MNHEY and CDR2 is SMNVEV (reference sequence). The CDR3 sequence is 13 residues long. Trimming cost V 3 bases and J 5 bases, with 9 bases left between them. The CDR3 DNA reads as TGTGCCAGCAGTTTCAGTCCTGGAGATACGCAGTATTTT. Its translation: CASSFSPGDTQYF.

The J gene is TRBJ2-7, the V gene TRBV5-4, with D possibly being TRBD2 (7 bases). There are 16 residues in the CDR3. The V and J ends lost 0 bases and 0 bases respectively, with 13 bases between them. Per the germline V gene, CDR1 is SGHNT and CDR2 is YYREEE (reference sequence). CDR3 region: CASSLAAGAVSYEQYF. The CDR3 coding sequence is TGTGCCAGCAGCTTGGCGGCGGGGGCAGTCTCCTACGAGCAGTACTTC.

The J gene is TRBJ1-1, the V gene TRBV18, with a weak D call TRBD1 (5 bases). Germline CDR1 reads KGHSH; CDR2 reads LQKENI. Trimming left V 4 bases short and J 3 bases short, with 18 bases between. CDR3 length: 16 amino acids. In nucleotides, the CDR3 is TGTGCCAGCTCACGGAATCGGGGGTCGGGGGACACTGAAGCTTTCTTT. Encoded protein: CASSRNRGSGDTEAFF.

This chain uses TRBV15 with TRBJ2-3; 10 bases fit TRBD2. The CDR3 contains 16 residues. Germline lookup yields CDR1 LNHNV and CDR2 YYDKDF (reference sequence). J was trimmed by 4 bases and V by 3 bases; bases with no gene match: 7. CDR3 bases: TGTGCCACCAGCAGCGGAGCGGGGGGGCAATCAGATACGCAGTATTTT. Residues: CATSSGAGGQSDTQYF.

The J gene is TRBJ2-3, the V gene TRBV5-4, with 7 bases identical to TRBD1. This CDR3 spans 13 amino acids. The germline V gene encodes CDR1 SGHNT and CDR2 YYREEE (reference sequence). With 6 bases clipped from V and 5 bases from J, the junction kept 6 bases outside the gene matches. The CDR3 DNA follows: TGTGCCAGCACAGGGACAGCTCAAGATACGCAGTATTTT. It codes for CASTGTAQDTQYF.